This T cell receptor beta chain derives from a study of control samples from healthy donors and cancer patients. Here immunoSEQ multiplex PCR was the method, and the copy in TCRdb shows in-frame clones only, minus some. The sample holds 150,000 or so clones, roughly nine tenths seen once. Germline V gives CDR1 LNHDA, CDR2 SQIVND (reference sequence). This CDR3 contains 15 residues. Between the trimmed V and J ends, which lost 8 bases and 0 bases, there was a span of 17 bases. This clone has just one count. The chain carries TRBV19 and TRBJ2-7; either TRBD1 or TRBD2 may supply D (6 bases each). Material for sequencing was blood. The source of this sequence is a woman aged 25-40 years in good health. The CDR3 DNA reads TGTGCCAGTCGTAGCGGAGGGGGACCCTCCTACGAGCAGTACTTC. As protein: CASRSGGGPSYEQYF.